This is a list of T cell receptor beta chains from one sample in a study of blood T cell repertoires in COVID-19. Measured with immunoSEQ multiplex PCR; TCRdb has only the in-frame clones, and not every one. This sample carries around 400,000 clones, about 88% of them seen once, and the ten largest clones take about 1.4%. The sequenced material came from PBMCs or T cells enriched from blood (not recorded which). The receptors were sampled from a woman under 30 who had been exposed to COVID-19. Both conserved end residues are part of each CDR3. A D gene is named only where the DNA matches it firmly. Clone sizes are given selectively: once, few, many, or a class where the clone is expanded.

J | D | V | length | size | DNA | CDR3
TRBJ1-6 | TRBD1 | TRBV5-1 | 17 | - | TGCGCCAGCAGCCCGGACAGGGGTGCCCCCTATAATTCACCCCTCCACTTT | CASSPDRGAPYNSPLHF
TRBJ2-3 | - | TRBV5-1 | 17 | - | TGCGCCAGCAGCTTGGTGGGGTTAGGGGCCCCGCAGGATACGCAGTATTTT | CASSLVGLGAPQDTQYF
TRBJ1-2 | - | TRBV28 | 11 | many | TGTGCCAGCAGTTTCGGGATCGGCTACACCTTC | CASSFGIGYTF
TRBJ2-4 | TRBD1 | TRBV5-1 | 14 | - | TGCGCCAGCAGCACAGGACAGGGCGGAAACATTCAGTACTTC | CASSTGQGGNIQYF
TRBJ2-7 | TRBD2 | TRBV7-2 | 16 | - | TGTGCCAGCAGCTTAATGGCTAGCGGGTATACCTACGAGCAGTACTTC | CASSLMASGYTYEQYF
TRBJ2-2 | - | TRBV11-3 | 13 | - | TGTGCCAGCAGCTTATTCGGAGTCGGGGAGCTGTTTTTT | CASSLFGVGELFF
TRBJ2-1 | TRBD1 | TRBV7-6 | 16 | - | TGTGCCAGCAGCTCCAGACAGGGGGTGTCCTACAATGAGCAGTTCTTC | CASSSRQGVSYNEQFF
TRBJ2-7 | - | TRBV6-6 | 16 | - | TGTGCCAGCAGTTACGGAGTCCCGCCCTGGGTTTACGAGCAGTACTTC | CASSYGVPPWVYEQYF
TRBJ2-1 | - | TRBV7-2 | 14 | - | TGTGCCAGCAGCAACCCCGGGGTTTACAATGAGCAGTTCTTC | CASSNPGVYNEQFF
TRBJ2-1 | - | TRBV27 | 14 | - | TGTGCCAGCAGTTTATCGTACTCGGGGAGAGGGCAGTTCTTC | CASSLSYSGRGQFF
TRBJ2-1 | - | TRBV6-5 | 15 | - | TGTGCCAGCAGTCTCGGAGGGCTATCCTACAATGAGCAGTTCTTC | CASSLGGLSYNEQFF
TRBJ2-5 | - | TRBV6-5 | 15 | - | TGTGCCAGCAGAGGTCGCGGGACGTGGGGAGAGACCCAGTACTTC | CASRGRGTWGETQYF
TRBJ2-5 | TRBD1 | TRBV28 | 15 | once | TGTGCCAGCAGTCCACAGGGGGTAGCTTTTGAGACCCAGTACTTC | CASSPQGVAFETQYF
TRBJ2-7 | - | TRBV28 | 14 | - | TGTGCCAGCAGTCCCCCGGGAGCTCCCTACGAGCAGTACTTC | CASSPPGAPYEQYF
TRBJ2-2 | - | TRBV3-1/TRBV3-2 | 15 | - | TGTGCCAGCAGCCAAGGGGGGGAGAACACCGGGGAGCTGTTTTTT | CASSQGGENTGELFF